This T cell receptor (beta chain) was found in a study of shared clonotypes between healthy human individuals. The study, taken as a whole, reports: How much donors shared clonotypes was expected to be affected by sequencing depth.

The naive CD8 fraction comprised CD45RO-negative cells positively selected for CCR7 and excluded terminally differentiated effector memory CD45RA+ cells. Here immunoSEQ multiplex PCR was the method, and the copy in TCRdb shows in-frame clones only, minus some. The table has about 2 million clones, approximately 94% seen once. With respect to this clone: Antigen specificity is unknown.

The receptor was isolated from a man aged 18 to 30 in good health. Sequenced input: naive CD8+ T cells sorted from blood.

This CDR3 is CASSKVRPGAGGYTF. The CDR3 DNA follows: TGTGCCAGCAGCAAAGTTCGCCCGGGGGCGGGAGGCTACACCTTC. The chain carries TRBV21-1 and TRBJ1-2. TRBV21-1 is described as a pseudogene. The CDR3 is made up of 15 amino acids.